The rows below give T cell receptor beta chains drawn from one sample of a study of identical twins. TCRdb processed the 5' RACE reads anew with MiXCR; each CDR3 protein has one entry. Of some 1,700,000 distinct CDR3 sequences detected, roughly 35% appear once; the ten largest clones hold 0.25% to 0.3%. Sequencing was performed on cord blood. Receptors originate from a newborn girl in good health. Each CDR3 is given with its conserved first and last residue. The D gene is left open where the match is weak. The size entry is marked missing in some rows and otherwise reads once, few, many or a size class.

j_call v_call clone_size d_call cdr3_nt cdr3_aa
TRBJ2-1 TRBV5-1 NA NA TGCGCCAGCAGCTTCCCCCCGACCGATTACGAGCAGTTCTTC CASSFPPTDYEQFF
TRBJ1-4 TRBV7-9 NA NA TGTGCCAGCAGCTTAGCTGGAACGTCTGATGAAAAACTGTTTTTT CASSLAGTSDEKLFF
TRBJ2-7 TRBV7-9 NA NA TGTGCCAGCAGCTTAGGTGCCCAAATCCACGAGCAGTACTTC CASSLGAQIHEQYF
TRBJ2-2 TRBV3-1 few NA TGTGCCAGCAGCCAAGATCGGGCTAGCGGGGAGCTGTTTTTT CASSQDRASGELFF
TRBJ2-1 TRBV4-2 NA TRBD2 TGTGCCAGCAGCCCCCTGGGACTAGCGGGAGACGCCTACAATGAGCAGTTCTTC CASSPLGLAGDAYNEQFF
TRBJ2-3 TRBV7-2 few TRBD2 TGTGCCAGCAGCCAGTCCCTAGCGGGACGGGATACGCAGTATTTT CASSQSLAGRDTQYF
TRBJ1-6 TRBV6-6 NA NA TGTGCCAGCAGTTCAACACCGGGACCCAACTATAATTCACCCCTCCACTTT CASSSTPGPNYNSPLHF
TRBJ2-3 TRBV9 NA NA TGTGCCAGCACCCCCGGGACTCCACAGGGAGATACGCAGTATTTT CASTPGTPQGDTQYF
TRBJ2-7 TRBV20-1 many TRBD2 TGCAGTTACAGGACTAGCGGGGCTTACGAGCAGTACTTC CSYRTSGAYEQYF
TRBJ2-7 TRBV2 NA NA TGTACCAGCAGAAACACCTACGAGCAGTACTTC CTSRNTYEQYF
TRBJ2-5 TRBV29-1 many NA TGCAGCGTTGAATTAGAGACCCAGTACTTC CSVELETQYF
TRBJ2-7 TRBV12-3/TRBV12-4 NA NA TGTGCCAGCAGTTTACGCAGGGAGAGAAAAGAGCAGTACTTC CASSLRRERKEQYF
TRBJ1-5 TRBV7-2 many NA TGTGCCAGCAGTCGACAGGTCAATCAGCCCCAGCATTTT CASSRQVNQPQHF
TRBJ2-7 TRBV6-1 NA TRBD2 TGTGCCAGCAAACCCGCGACTGGACTAGCGGGAGGGCTATTCGAGCAGTACTTC CASKPATGLAGGLFEQYF
TRBJ1-5 TRBV12-5 NA TRBD1 TGTGCTAGTGCGTTTTTGGGACAGGGGTATCATCAGCCCCAGCATTTT CASAFLGQGYHQPQHF
TRBJ2-1 TRBV10-3 few TRBD2 TGTGCCATCAGTGAACGGGAGGGGACTTTGTACAATGAGCAGTTCTTC CAISEREGTLYNEQFF
TRBJ2-3 TRBV5-1 few NA TGCGCCAGCAGCTTGGGTCGCCAGTCAGATACGCAGTATTTT CASSLGRQSDTQYF
TRBJ2-5 TRBV7-9 few TRBD2 TGTGCCACCGGCCAGACACAGCGGGGTAAAGAGACCCAGTACTTC CATGQTQRGKETQYF
TRBJ1-1 TRBV13 NA NA TGTGCCGGAAGAGGGGCGATGAACACTGAAGCTTTCTTT CAGRGAMNTEAFF
TRBJ2-2 TRBV29-1 NA NA TGCAGCATTCGGGCAGCCCCGCTAGTGAACGGGGAGCTGTTTTTT CSIRAAPLVNGELFF
TRBJ2-5 TRBV28 many NA TGTGCCAGCAGTATTTCGGGGACCCTGATGTGGACCCAGTACTTC CASSISGTLMWTQYF
TRBJ2-1 TRBV7-9 NA NA TGTGCCAGCAGCTTAAGAAGTGGGACTCCGAGCAATGAGCAGTTCTTC CASSLRSGTPSNEQFF
TRBJ2-7 TRBV20-1 NA NA TGCAGTGCTAGAGCCCGGGACTGGATGCCCTCCTACGAGCAGTACTTC CSARARDWMPSYEQYF
TRBJ2-7 TRBV20-1 few NA TGCAGTGCCCCACCTCAGGGCATCCCGGGCGAGCAGTACTTC CSAPPQGIPGEQYF
TRBJ2-1 TRBV9 NA NA TGTGCCAGCAGCGCCCCGGGACTTCAACTTAATGAGCAGTTCTTC CASSAPGLQLNEQFF
TRBJ1-2 TRBV29-1 NA TRBD1 TGCAGCGCTCAGGACAGGGCCTTAGGAGGCTACACCTTC CSAQDRALGGYTF
TRBJ1-2 TRBV18 few NA TGTGCCAGCTCACCAAGTTCCAGGGGTCTGAACTATGGCTACACCTTC CASSPSSRGLNYGYTF
TRBJ2-1 TRBV12-3/TRBV12-4 NA NA TGTGCCAGCAGCGGTTCAGCGACCTACAATGAGCAGTTCTTC CASSGSATYNEQFF
TRBJ2-2 TRBV3-1 NA NA TGTGCCAGCAGCCCATTGATGAACACCGGGGAGCTGTTTTTT CASSPLMNTGELFF
TRBJ1-5 TRBV10-3 NA NA TGTGCCATCAGTGGGGCCGGTCAGCCCCAGCATTTT CAISGAGQPQHF
TRBJ2-3 TRBV7-2 few NA TGTGCCAGCAGCTTAGGAGGGACGAGAATAGATACGCAGTATTTT CASSLGGTRIDTQYF
TRBJ1-2 TRBV12-3/TRBV12-4 few NA TGTGCCAGCAGTTTATCAAGGGATAACTATGGCTACACCTTC CASSLSRDNYGYTF
TRBJ2-6 TRBV29-1 many NA TGCAGCGTGGGACACGGATTGGGCTCTGGGGCCAACGTCCTGACTTTC CSVGHGLGSGANVLTF
TRBJ2-4 TRBV11-2 few NA TGTGCCAGCAGCTTGGAAGGGCATTCCAAAAACATTCAGTACTTC CASSLEGHSKNIQYF
TRBJ2-3 TRBV6-6 once TRBD2 TGTGCCAGCAGTTACCCAGCGGGAGCCACAGATACGCAGTATTTT CASSYPAGATDTQYF
TRBJ1-2 TRBV13 NA TRBD1 TGTGCCAGCAGCTCTTTGACAGGGCCTAACTATGGCTACACCTTC CASSSLTGPNYGYTF
TRBJ1-2 TRBV5-1 few NA TGCGCCAGCAGCTTAAGGAACGAGAAGGGCTACACCTTC CASSLRNEKGYTF
TRBJ1-1 TRBV20-1 many NA TGCAGTGCTACAAACACTGAAGCTTTCTTT CSATNTEAFF
TRBJ1-6 TRBV7-2 few NA TGTGCCAGCAGCTCACGACTTACAGGGTTAAACAATTCACCCCTCCACTTT CASSSRLTGLNNSPLHF
TRBJ2-7 TRBV20-1 NA NA TGCAGTGCTAGAGGCAGGGGCCACTACAATGAGCAGTACTTC CSARGRGHYNEQYF
TRBJ2-5 TRBV4-2 few NA TGTGCCAGCAGCCAAGATCTTGCGGAGACCCAGTACTTC CASSQDLAETQYF
TRBJ2-3 TRBV6-5 NA NA TGTGCCAGCAGCGCCACCGGATCTGGTACGCAGTATTTT CASSATGSGTQYF
TRBJ2-1 TRBV27 few TRBD2 TGTGCCAGCAGTCGAACGAAGGGACTAGCGGGAGTCGGTGAGCAGTTCTTC CASSRTKGLAGVGEQFF
TRBJ2-4 TRBV12-3/TRBV12-4 few TRBD2 TGTGCCAGCAGCGACTGGGGGGCCACAACCTTAGAGGAGGGACTAGCGGACAAAAACATTCAGTACTTC CASSDWGATTLEEGLADKNIQYF
TRBJ2-4 TRBV5-1 few NA TGCGCCAGCAGCTCGACTGCCGCCTTAGCCAAAAACATTCAGTACTTC CASSSTAALAKNIQYF
TRBJ1-2 TRBV5-1 few NA TGCGCCAGCGGGTCTACCTTGGGTGGCTACACCTTC CASGSTLGGYTF
TRBJ2-7 TRBV11-2 few NA TGTGCCAGCAGGGGATTGGATAAGTACTACGAGCAGTACTTC CASRGLDKYYEQYF
TRBJ1-4 TRBV7-9 few NA TGTGCCAGCAGCTTCCTAACAACTAATGAAAAACTGTTTTTT CASSFLTTNEKLFF
TRBJ2-3 TRBV9 NA TRBD2 TGTGCCAGCAGCGTAAGGAGCGGGAGGGCCACAGATACGCAGTATTTT CASSVRSGRATDTQYF
TRBJ2-7 TRBV7-2 NA TRBD2 TGTGCCAGCAGCTTAGCCCTAGCGGGGGGCCTAAACGAGCAGTACTTC CASSLALAGGLNEQYF
TRBJ2-7 TRBV5-1 NA NA TGCGCCAGCAGCATTCCAGGGGCAGCCTACGAGCAGTACTTC CASSIPGAAYEQYF
TRBJ2-3 TRBV6-2/TRBV6-3 few TRBD2 TGTGCCACTCAGGGAGGGGCGTTGGATACGCAGTATTTT CATQGGALDTQYF
TRBJ2-3 TRBV20-1 once NA TGCAGTGCCGTAGTGGGGGGGCCAACAGATACGCAGTATTTT CSAVVGGPTDTQYF
TRBJ2-7 TRBV28 few NA TGTGCCAGCAGTCTTCGTAGTAGCGGCTACGAGCAGTACTTC CASSLRSSGYEQYF
TRBJ1-3 TRBV20-1 few NA TGCAGTGCTAGAGGAAGGCACTCTGGAAACACCATATATTTT CSARGRHSGNTIYF